This T cell receptor beta chain originates from a study of blood T cell repertoires in COVID-19. Study context: There were acute and convalescent COVID-19 samples, and they came from the United States, Italy and Spain. PBMCs, B-cell-depleted T cells, or T cells were the source of the cDNA or gDNA that made up the material.

This clone showed up just once. Sequencing used immunoSEQ multiplex PCR; TCRdb keeps in-frame clones, though not all of them. The data show approximately 220,000 clones, around 85% seen once. This CDR3 is 14 amino acids long. Trimming shortened V by 2 bases and J by 4 bases, and 9 bases separated the two germline ends. CDR1 and CDR2 (germline): KGHSH, LQKENI. Specimen: peripheral blood. The chain links TRBV18 to TRBJ1-5, with D uncertain. The clonotype was recovered from a woman between 45 and 65 years old with acute or convalescent COVID-19. The CDR3 protein is CASSPRYGNQPQHF. CDR3 coding DNA: TGTGCCAGCTCACCAAGGTACGGGAATCAGCCCCAGCATTTT.